These T cell receptor beta chains were read from a single sample in a study of graft-versus-host responses after intestinal transplantation. Assay used: immunoSEQ multiplex PCR; TCRdb lists only in-frame clones, some missing. The repertoire holds roughly 97,000 clones, 75% to 95% seen once, with 15% to 20% in the top ten. This specimen was PBMCs, taken approximately 420 days after intestinal transplant. Receptor source: a human patient who received an intestinal transplant, so some T cells may come from the graft donor. CDR3s include the opening cysteine and the closing phenylalanine or tryptophan. The D gene is left open where the match is weak. Only part of the rows carry a size: once, few, many, or a class if the clone is expanded.

d_gene	v_gene	abundance	j_gene	CDR3nt	CDR3aa
.	TRBV18	.	TRBJ1-2	TGTGCCAGCTCACCACCCGCCTTAGGCTACACCTTC	CASSPPALGYTF
.	TRBV5-6	.	TRBJ1-4	TGTGCCAGCAGCTTGGGGCAGACGATTAATGAAAAACTGTTTTTT	CASSLGQTINEKLFF
TRBD1	TRBV4-1	once	TRBJ1-2	TGCGCCAGCAGCCAAGCGGGACAGGCGGGGGGCTACACCTTC	CASSQAGQAGGYTF
.	TRBV5-4	.	TRBJ2-2	TGTGCCAGCAGCTTGGGGGGGCCCAGCAACACCGGGGAGCTGTTTTTT	CASSLGGPSNTGELFF
.	TRBV5-1	.	TRBJ2-5	TGCGCCAGCAGCTTGATCCGGGGGAACGGAGAGACCCAGTACTTC	CASSLIRGNGETQYF
TRBD1	TRBV7-8	.	TRBJ1-1	TGTGCCAGCAGCTCAAATAGACTTCCCGGGACAGGAACCGATTCTGAAGCTTTCTTT	CASSSNRLPGTGTDSEAFF
TRBD1	TRBV15	.	TRBJ1-3	TGTGCTACCAGCAGAACGACAGGGACGAACACCATATATTTT	CATSRTTGTNTIYF
.	TRBV5-5	.	TRBJ2-7	TGTGCCAGCAGCTTGGGCACCGGGCTTCCCTACGAGCAGTACTTC	CASSLGTGLPYEQYF
.	TRBV5-1	.	TRBJ2-2	TGCGCCAGCAGCTTGGTGGGGGCTGGGGCAACCGGGGAGCTGTTTTTT	CASSLVGAGATGELFF
.	TRBV9	.	TRBJ2-6	TGTGCCAGCAGCGTAGGTCCGGTGCCCGGGGGCTCTGGGGCCAACGTCCTGACTTTC	CASSVGPVPGGSGANVLTF
.	TRBV7-2	.	TRBJ1-1	TGTGCCAGCAGCTTAGTCCAGCGGAACACTGAAGCTTTCTTT	CASSLVQRNTEAFF
.	TRBV9	.	TRBJ2-7	TGTGCCAGCAGCGTAGAACCGAAAGATTACGAGCAGTACTTC	CASSVEPKDYEQYF
.	TRBV6-6	.	TRBJ2-7	TGTGCCAGCAGTTATAGGGCTAGATACGAGCAGTACTTC	CASSYRARYEQYF
.	TRBV2	.	TRBJ2-3	TGTGCCAGCAGTGAGTCCACTACTGATTGGGATACGCAGTATTTT	CASSESTTDWDTQYF
.	TRBV5-1	.	TRBJ2-7	TGCGCCAGCAGCTCCGGGACCCACTGGTACGAGCAGTACTTC	CASSSGTHWYEQYF
.	TRBV5-4	.	TRBJ1-1	TGTGCCAGCAGCTTGGTTGGGAGTAAGAACACTGAAGCTTTCTTT	CASSLVGSKNTEAFF